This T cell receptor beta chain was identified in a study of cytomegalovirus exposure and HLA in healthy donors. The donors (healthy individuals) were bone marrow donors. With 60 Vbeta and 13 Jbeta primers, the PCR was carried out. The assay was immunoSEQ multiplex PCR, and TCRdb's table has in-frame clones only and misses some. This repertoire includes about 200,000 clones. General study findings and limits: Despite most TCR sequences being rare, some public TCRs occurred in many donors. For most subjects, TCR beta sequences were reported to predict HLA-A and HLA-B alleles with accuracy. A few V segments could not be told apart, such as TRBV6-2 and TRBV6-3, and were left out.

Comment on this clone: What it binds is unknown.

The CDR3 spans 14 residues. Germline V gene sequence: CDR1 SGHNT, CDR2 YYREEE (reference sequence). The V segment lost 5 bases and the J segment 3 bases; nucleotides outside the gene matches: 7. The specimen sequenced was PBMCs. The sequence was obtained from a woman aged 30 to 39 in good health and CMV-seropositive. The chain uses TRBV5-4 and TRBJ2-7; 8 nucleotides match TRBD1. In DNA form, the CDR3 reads TGTGCCAGCAGGCCCGGGACAGGAGACTACGAGCAGTACTTC. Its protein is CASRPGTGDYEQYF.